This T cell receptor (beta chain) was observed in a study of blood T cell repertoires in COVID-19. Study at large: Researchers got acute and convalescent COVID-19 samples from the United States, Italy and Spain.

This CDR3 is built from 16 residues. Trimming cost V 2 bases and J 6 bases; bases outside gene matches: 10. The V gene's germline CDR1 is KGHSH and CDR2 LQKENI. Authors' processing steps: Amplification of reference gene primers was used by the study to estimate nucleated cell counts. TCRdb's table, derived via immunoSEQ multiplex PCR, lists solely in-frame clones and lacks some. V and J calls and clone size are copied from that table; D and trimming were computed from the DNA. The top ten hold around 6% of the sample, which has about 45,000 clones, about 86% seen once. The sample comprised peripheral blood. J is TRBJ1-2 and V is TRBV18; 9 positions match TRBD1. The TCR originated in a woman of 80 years or more with acute or convalescent COVID-19. Here the CDR3 DNA reads TGTGCCAGCTCACCAAGCACAGGGGGCGTTGACAATGGCTACACCTTC. Translated: CASSPSTGGVDNGYTF.